This passage covers 4 T cell receptor beta chains from one sample sequenced in a study of Tregs in tolerant kidney transplant recipients. Mixed chimerism was transient after nonmyeloablative marrow transplants from related graft donors. TCRdb's copy holds only in-frame clones and misses some; the assay was immunoSEQ multiplex PCR. The table shows tens of thousands of clones, with 90% to 95% occurring only once. The sample consisted of CD4+ T cells from blood (PBMCs), taken 24 months after the transplant. These receptors all come from a human patient who received a combined kidney and bone marrow transplant. Part of the T cell pool may stem from the graft donor.

The gene calls are TRBV5-1 and TRBJ2-2; 8 bases fit TRBD2. After removal of 5 bases from V and 3 bases from J, the junction contained 9 bases not matched to a gene. The CDR3 is 16 amino acids. The germline V gene has CDR1 SGHRS and CDR2 YFSETQ. The CDR3 loop reads CASRLSGRGDTGELFF. In DNA form, the CDR3 reads TGCGCCAGCAGACTCAGCGGGAGAGGGGACACCGGGGAGCTGTTTTTT.

The rearrangement uses TRBV5-1 and TRBJ2-6; the D gene is possibly TRBD2 (6 bases). The germline V gene has CDR1 SGHRS and CDR2 YFSETQ. CDR3 size: 18 residues. V lost 4 bases and J 0 bases, leaving 17 bases between the germline ends. For the CDR3, the DNA is TGCGCCAGCAGCCTAACGGGGGAAATCAGCTCTGGGGCCAACGTCCTGACTTTC. Translating it yields CASSLTGEISSGANVLTF.

The V call is TRBV18, the J call TRBJ2-1, with D possibly being TRBD2 (6 bases). Trimming shortened V by 3 bases and J by 6 bases, and 18 bases separated the two germline ends. Germline assignment: CDR1 KGHSH and CDR2 LQKENI. The CDR3 length is 16 residues. The CDR3 sequence: CASSPGYSGNSNEQFF. DNA of the CDR3: TGTGCCAGCTCACCGGGTTATAGCGGTAATTCCAATGAGCAGTTCTTC.

Only a few counts were recorded for this clone. The chain joins TRBV6-6 to TRBJ1-2; perhaps TRBD1 as D (5 bases). This CDR3 region has 12 residues. V lost 5 bases, J lost 6 bases, and 10 bases lay in between. Germline V gene data show CDR1 as MNHNY and CDR2 as SVGAGI (reference sequence). The CDR3 nucleotides are TGTGCCAGCAGTATAAAAGGGGATGGCTACACCTTC. The encoded protein is CASSIKGDGYTF.